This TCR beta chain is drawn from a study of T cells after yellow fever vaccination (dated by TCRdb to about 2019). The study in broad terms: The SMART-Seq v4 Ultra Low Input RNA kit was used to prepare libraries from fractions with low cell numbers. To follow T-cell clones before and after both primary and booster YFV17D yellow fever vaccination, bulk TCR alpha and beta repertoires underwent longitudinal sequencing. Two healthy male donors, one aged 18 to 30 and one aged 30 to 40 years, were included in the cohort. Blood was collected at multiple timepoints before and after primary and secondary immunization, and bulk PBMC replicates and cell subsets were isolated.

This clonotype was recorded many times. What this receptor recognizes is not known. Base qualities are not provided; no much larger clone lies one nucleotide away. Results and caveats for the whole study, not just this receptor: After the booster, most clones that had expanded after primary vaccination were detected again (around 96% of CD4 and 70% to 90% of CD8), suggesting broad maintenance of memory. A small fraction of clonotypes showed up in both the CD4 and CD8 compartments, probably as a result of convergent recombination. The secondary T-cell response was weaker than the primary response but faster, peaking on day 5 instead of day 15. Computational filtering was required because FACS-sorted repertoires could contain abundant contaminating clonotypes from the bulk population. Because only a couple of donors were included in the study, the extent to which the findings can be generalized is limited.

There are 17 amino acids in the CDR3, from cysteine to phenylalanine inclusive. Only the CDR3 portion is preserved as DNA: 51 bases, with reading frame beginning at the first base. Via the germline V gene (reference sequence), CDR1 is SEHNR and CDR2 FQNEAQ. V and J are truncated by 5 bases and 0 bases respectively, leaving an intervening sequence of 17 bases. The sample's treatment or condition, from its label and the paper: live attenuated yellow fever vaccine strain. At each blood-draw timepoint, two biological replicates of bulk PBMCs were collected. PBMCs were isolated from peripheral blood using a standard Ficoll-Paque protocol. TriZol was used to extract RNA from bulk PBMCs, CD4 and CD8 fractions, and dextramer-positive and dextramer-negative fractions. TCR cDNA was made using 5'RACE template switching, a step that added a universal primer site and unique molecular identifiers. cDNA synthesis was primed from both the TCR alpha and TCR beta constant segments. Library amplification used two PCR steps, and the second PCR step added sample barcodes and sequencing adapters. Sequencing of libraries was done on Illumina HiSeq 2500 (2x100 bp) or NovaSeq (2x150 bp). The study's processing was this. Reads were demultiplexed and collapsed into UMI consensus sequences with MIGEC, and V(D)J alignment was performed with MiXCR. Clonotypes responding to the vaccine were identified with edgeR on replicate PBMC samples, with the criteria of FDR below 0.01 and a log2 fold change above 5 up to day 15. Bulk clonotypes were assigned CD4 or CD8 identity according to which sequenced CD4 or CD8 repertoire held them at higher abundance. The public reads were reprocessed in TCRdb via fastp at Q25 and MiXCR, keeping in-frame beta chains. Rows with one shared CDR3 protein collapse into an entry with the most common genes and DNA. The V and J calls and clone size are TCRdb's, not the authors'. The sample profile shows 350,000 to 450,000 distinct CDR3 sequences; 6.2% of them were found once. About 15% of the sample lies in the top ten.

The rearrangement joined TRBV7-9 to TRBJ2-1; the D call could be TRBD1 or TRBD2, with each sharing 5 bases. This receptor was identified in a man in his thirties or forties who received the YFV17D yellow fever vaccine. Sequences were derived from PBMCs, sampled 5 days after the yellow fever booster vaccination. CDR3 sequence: CASSNIEGISSYNEQFF. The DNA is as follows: TGTGCCAGCAGCAATATCGAGGGGATCAGCTCCTACAATGAGCAGTTCTTC.